The 28 T cell receptor beta chains reported below all come from one sample, sequenced in a study of response to subunit inactivated influenza vaccine. One entry per CDR3 protein, called by TCRdb with MiXCR from the RT-PCR reads. This sample yields almost 600,000 distinct CDR3 sequences, of which roughly 15% are seen a single time; 11% belongs to the top ten. The sample consisted of PBMCs from blood, taken 11 to 12 days after vaccination. The receptors originated from a man aged 50 or older who received an inactivated influenza vaccine.

Only a few counts were recorded for this clonotype. The chain couples TRBV7-2 to TRBJ2-3; 7 bases are a match to TRBD2. This CDR3 contains 15 residues. V lost 1 base to trimming and J lost 3 bases; unmatched junction nucleotides: 4. Germline V gives CDR1 SGHTA, CDR2 FQGNSA. CDR3 amino acids: CASSLVLRGTDTQYF. In DNA form, the CDR3 reads TGTGCCAGCAGCTTAGTTTTGCGGGGGACAGATACGCAGTATTTT.

This clonotype was seen a few times. This chain links TRBV20-1 with TRBJ2-7; unclear D gene. CDR1 and CDR2 from the germline V gene are DFQATT and SNEGSKA (reference sequence). The CDR3 has 15 residues. The V and J ends lost 6 bases and 0 bases respectively, with 18 bases between them. DNA for the CDR3: TGCAGTGCCATCACTCTATCGGGTTACTCCTACGAGCAGTACTTC. Its translation: CSAITLSGYSYEQYF.

The chain uses TRBV10-2 and TRBJ2-5, with 8 bases aligning to TRBD2. The CDR3 length is 15 residues. V lost 3 bases and J lost 0; bases outside the gene matches: 3. The germline CDR1 and CDR2 sequences are WSHSY and SAAADI. The CDR3 here is CASSESSGNQETQYF. In DNA, the CDR3 is TGCGCCAGCAGTGAAAGTAGCGGGAACCAAGAGACCCAGTACTTC.

This clonotype was observed a handful of times. This chain uses TRBV12-3 or TRBV12-4 with TRBJ1-5; TRBD1 matches at 7 bases. The CDR3 is 16 residues long. V lost 0 bases and J lost 2; bases outside the gene matches: 4. The CDR3 sequence is CASSLATGFGNQPQHF. The DNA for the CDR3 is TGTGCCAGCAGTTTAGCGACAGGGTTTGGCAATCAGCCCCAGCATTTT.

This clonotype was seen more than once but under ten times. The CDR3 sequence: CSVAGGRASYEQYF. The CDR3 region has the DNA TGCAGCGTTGCGGGCGGGAGGGCTTCCTACGAGCAGTACTTC. The rearrangement links TRBV29-1 to TRBJ2-7; 9 bases line up with TRBD2. V was pared by 4 bases and J by 1 base, with 5 bases of the junction left unmatched. CDR1 is SQVTM and CDR2 is ANQGSEA in the germline V gene. This CDR3 comprises 14 residues.

The table lists this clonotype with a few counts. This rearrangement joins TRBV10-3 to TRBJ2-1, with TRBD2 identical over 8 bases. V was pared by 4 bases and J by 2 bases, with 7 bases of the junction left unmatched. This CDR3 contains 16 residues. CDR1 and CDR2 from the germline V gene are ENHRY and SYGVKD. The chain's CDR3 is CAISGGLEVPYNEQFF. In DNA form, the CDR3 reads TGTGCCATCAGTGGGGGACTAGAAGTACCCTACAATGAGCAGTTCTTC.

The chain couples TRBV20-1 to TRBJ2-2, with 9 positions matching TRBD1. The CDR3 loop spans 15 amino acids. J was trimmed by 5 bases and V by 3 bases; bases with no gene match: 7. CDR1 and CDR2 (germline): DFQATT, SNEGSKA (reference sequence). CDR3 sequence (DNA): TGCAGTGCTAGTACAGGGGGCAGTCGTACCGGGGAGCTGTTTTTT. Residues: CSASTGGSRTGELFF.

The chain carries TRBV3-1 and TRBJ2-3; possibly TRBD1 or TRBD2 for D (5 bases each). Trimming shortened V by 1 base and J by 10 bases, and 12 bases separated the two germline ends. The CDR3 loop spans 13 amino acids. Germline CDR1 is LGHDT and CDR2 is YNNKEL (reference sequence). The chain's CDR3 is CASSQGWDGPQYF. DNA of the CDR3: TGTGCCAGCAGCCAAGGTTGGGACGGACCGCAGTATTTT.

The chain couples TRBV20-1 to TRBJ2-1; 13 nucleotides match TRBD2. Trimming removed 0 bases from V and 7 bases from J; junction bases left unmatched: 3. CDR3 length: 15 amino acids. In germline, CDR1 is DFQATT, CDR2 SNEGSKA (reference sequence). CDR3: CSARERTSGSNEQFF. For the CDR3, the DNA is TGCAGTGCTAGAGAAAGGACTAGCGGGAGTAATGAGCAGTTCTTC.

The sample holds a few counts of this clonotype. The gene calls are TRBV18 and TRBJ2-1, with 11 nucleotides matching TRBD1. After removal of 4 bases from V and 5 bases from J, the junction contained 7 bases not matched to a gene. The CDR3 is made up of 16 amino acids. Per the germline V gene, CDR1 is KGHSH and CDR2 is LQKENI. Here the CDR3 reads CASSRWTGGIDNEQFF. In nucleotides, the CDR3 is TGTGCCAGCTCACGCTGGACAGGGGGCATTGACAATGAGCAGTTCTTC.

The V call is TRBV3-1, the J call TRBJ2-2, with D tentatively TRBD1 (6 bases). Germline V lookup: CDR1 LGHDT, CDR2 YNNKEL (reference sequence). This CDR3 contains 16 residues. V lost 4 bases to trimming and J lost 0 bases, with 12 bases between them. Written as DNA, the CDR3 is TGTGCCAGCAGCCTTCAGACAGGTTCGAACACCGGGGAGCTGTTTTTT. Protein: CASSLQTGSNTGELFF. The variable domain in full, with the rest retrieved from reference TRBV3-1 and TRBJ2-2, is DTAVSQTPKYLVTQMGNDKSIKCEQNLGHDTMYWYKQDSKKFLKIMFSYNNKELIINETVPNRFSPKSPDKAHLNLHINSLELGDSAVYFCASSLQTGSNTGELFFGEGSRLTVL.

The chain couples TRBV5-8 to TRBJ2-3; 7 bases fit TRBD1. The CDR3 has 14 residues. Trimming took 4 bases from V and 4 from J; bases not matched to a gene: 6. In germline, CDR1 is SGHTS, CDR2 YDEGEE. CDR3 protein: CASSPHRGSDTQYF. Here the CDR3 DNA reads TGTGCCAGCAGCCCCCACAGGGGTTCAGATACGCAGTATTTT. Full variable domain (missing parts from reference TRBV5-8 and TRBJ2-3): EAGVTQSPTHLIKTRGQQATLRCSPISGHTSVYWYQQALGLGLQFLLWYDEGEERNRGNFPPRFSGRQFPNYSSELNVNALELEDSALYLCASSPHRGSDTQYFGPGTRLTVL.

In its sample, this clonotype was seen once. The gene calls are TRBV7-2 and TRBJ2-1, with 7 bases fitting TRBD1. The trim removed 0 bases at V and 5 bases at J, leaving 4 bases unmatched. Germline V gives CDR1 SGHTA, CDR2 FQGNSA. The CDR3 length is 15 residues. CDR3 bases: TGTGCCAGCAGCTTAGCAGGGGGCTTTAACAATGAGCAGTTCTTC. This gives the protein CASSLAGGFNNEQFF.

The V gene is TRBV29-1, the J gene TRBJ2-1; 12 bases are shared with TRBD2. Germline V gene lookup returns CDR1 SQVTM and CDR2 ANQGSEA. CDR3 length: 15 residues. V lost 4 bases and J lost 4; bases outside the gene matches: 5. The CDR3 nucleotides are TGCAGCGTTGCTCTAGCGGGAGGGCGTTACAATGAGCAGTTCTTC. It codes for CSVALAGGRYNEQFF.

This clonotype was counted a few times. The chain uses TRBV24-1 and TRBJ2-5; D gene ambiguous. With 6 bases removed from V and 1 base from J, the gap between germline ends came to 14 bases. Germline CDR1 KGHDR, CDR2 SFDVKD. There are 15 residues in the CDR3. CDR3 nucleotide sequence: TGTGCCACCAGTCCCGCCCTCAGCCGCCAAGAGACCCAGTACTTC. Residues: CATSPALSRQETQYF.

The gene calls are TRBV7-8 and TRBJ1-5; 7 bases fit TRBD1. CDR1 and CDR2 from the germline V gene are SGHVS and FQNEAQ. The CDR3 length is 16 residues. V shed 5 bases, J shed 0 bases, and the junction held 7 bases outside the gene matches. The CDR3 reads CASSKDRAYSNQPQHF. Written as DNA, the CDR3 is TGTGCCAGCAGCAAAGACAGGGCGTATAGCAATCAGCCCCAGCATTTT.

V and J are TRBV7-2 and TRBJ1-2; D remains unclear. Germline values: CDR1 SGHTA, CDR2 FQGNSA. This CDR3 region has 14 residues. V dropped 5 bases and J dropped 4 bases, with 14 bases sitting between them. The CDR3 sequence is CASSPGPGSYGYTF. The CDR3 bases are TGTGCCAGCAGCCCAGGTCCGGGGTCCTATGGCTACACCTTC.

This clonotype was counted ten times or more. The V gene is TRBV4-3, the J gene TRBJ2-1, with TRBD1 matching over 9 bases. The CDR3 spans 15 residues. J gave up 2 bases and V 1 base, and 0 bases lay outside the gene matches. Per germline, CDR1 LGHNA and CDR2 YSLEER. The CDR3, as DNA: TGCGCCAGCAGCCAAGGGGACAGGGCCTACAATGAGCAGTTCTTC. Its protein product is CASSQGDRAYNEQFF.

This clonotype was found a few times. V and J are TRBV7-2 and TRBJ2-1, with 7 nucleotides matching TRBD2. The CDR3 totals 14 residues. V lost 0 bases to trimming and J lost 14 bases; unmatched junction nucleotides: 10. From germline, CDR1 is SGHTA and CDR2 FQGNSA. As DNA, the CDR3 is TGTGCCAGCAGCTTAGCGCCGGAGGGCGGGGGTGAGTTCTTC. Its protein is CASSLAPEGGGEFF.

This sequence joins TRBV7-9 and TRBJ1-6; D unresolved. The CDR3 runs 16 residues. Per the germline V gene, CDR1 is SEHNR and CDR2 is FQNEAQ (reference sequence). V was cut by 5 bases and J by 7 bases, with 18 bases left in between. CDR3 in amino acids: CASSPISILSNSPLHF. CDR3 bases: TGTGCCAGCAGCCCCATCAGTATCCTCTCAAATTCACCCCTCCACTTT.

The table lists this clonotype with a few counts. The chain carries TRBV5-1 and TRBJ1-4, with TRBD1 identical over 7 bases. V dropped 0 bases and J dropped 7; count of bases not matched to a gene: 6. The CDR3 covers 15 residues. The germline V gene encodes CDR1 SGHRS and CDR2 YFSETQ. This CDR3 reads CASSLEGQPVEKLFF. CDR3 coding DNA: TGCGCCAGCAGCTTGGAGGGACAGCCCGTTGAAAAACTGTTTTTT. The full variable domain, rest sourced from reference TRBV5-1 and TRBJ1-4, is KAGVTQTPRYLIKTRGQQVTLSCSPISGHRSVSWYQQTPGQGLQFLFEYFSETQRNKGNFPGRFSGRQFSNSRSEMNVSTLELGDSALYLCASSLEGQPVEKLFFGSGTQLSVL.

This clonotype was counted between two and nine times. The V and J genes are TRBV25-1 and TRBJ1-6, with D perhaps TRBD1 (6 bases). The CDR3 spans 15 residues. Trimming left V 4 bases short and J 6 bases short, with 13 bases between. CDR1 and CDR2 from the germline V gene are MGHDK and SYGVNS. CDR3 in amino acids: CASSGSGGANSPLHF. The CDR3 DNA is TGTGCCAGCAGTGGCAGTGGGGGGGCTAATTCACCCCTCCACTTT. Using reference TRBV25-1 and TRBJ1-6 for the parts outside the CDR3, the full variable domain is EADIYQTPRYLVIGTGKKITLECSQTMGHDKMYWYQQDPGMELHLIHYSYGVNSTEKGDLSSESTVSRIRTEHFPLTLESARPSHTSQYLCASSGSGGANSPLHFGNGTRLTVT.

The J gene is TRBJ2-7, the V gene TRBV3-1; the D gene is possibly TRBD1 (5 bases). Trimming removed 2 bases from V and 5 bases from J, with 16 bases in between. This CDR3 has 15 amino acids. Germline V CDR1 and CDR2: LGHDT, YNNKEL (reference sequence). The CDR3 DNA is TGTGCCAGCAGCCAACATTTAAGGGGCGTTAACGAGCAGTACTTC. Residues: CASSQHLRGVNEQYF.

This clonotype was seen a few times. The chain has TRBV6-2 or TRBV6-3 and TRBJ2-7; TRBD2 matches at 8 bases. This CDR3 has 20 amino acids. CDR1 MNHEY and CDR2 SVGEGT come from the germline V gene. J lost 4 bases, V lost 5 bases, and 25 bases had no gene match. The CDR3 bases are TGTGCCAGCAGTCGCCTTCTGTCTCGAAGCGGGAGTCTCCCCTCTTACGAGCAGTACTTC. It yields the protein CASSRLLSRSGSLPSYEQYF.

The V call is TRBV27, the J call TRBJ2-7; D uncertain. Germline V lookup: CDR1 MNHEY, CDR2 SMNVEV (reference sequence). This CDR3 has 15 residues. The V end lost 5 bases, the J end lost 0 bases, and 14 bases lay between the germline ends. CDR3: CASSENPRSSYEQYF. Here the CDR3 DNA reads TGTGCCAGCAGTGAGAACCCCCGGAGCTCCTACGAGCAGTACTTC.

This clonotype turned up a few times. The chain employs TRBV5-1 and TRBJ2-3; D is ambiguous. Trimming removed 4 bases at V and 1 base at J, with 7 bases between. Germline V gene sequence: CDR1 SGHRS, CDR2 YFSETQ. The CDR3 contains 13 residues. The chain's CDR3 is CASSATRTDTQYF. CDR3 in DNA: TGCGCCAGCAGCGCTACCCGCACAGATACGCAGTATTTT.

The table lists this clonotype with a few counts. The chain is built from TRBV5-5 and TRBJ2-2; no clear D. CDR1 is SGHKS, CDR2 YYEKEE, per germline (reference sequence). Trimming pared 2 bases from V and 5 bases from J, leaving 16 bases between. This CDR3 has 16 amino acids. In DNA, the CDR3 is TGTGCCAGCAGCTTCCGACGGCCCAGAGAGACCGGGGAGCTGTTTTTT. Encoded protein: CASSFRRPRETGELFF.

The V and J genes are TRBV24-1 and TRBJ2-3, with D tentatively TRBD1 or TRBD2 (5 bases each). V lost 3 bases, J lost 4 bases, and 19 bases lay in between. The CDR3 is 17 residues long. CDR1 KGHDR and CDR2 SFDVKD come from the germline V gene. The CDR3 DNA reads as TGTGCCACCAGTGATCACCGGGACCCAGGTTCCCCAGATACGCAGTATTTT. This sequence encodes CATSDHRDPGSPDTQYF.